These 26 T cell receptor beta chains were sequenced from one sample in a study of shared clonotypes between healthy human individuals. Method: immunoSEQ multiplex PCR; TCRdb's copy keeps in-frame clones and lacks some. The sample includes about 1.5 million clones, nearly 99% seen only once; the top ten take less than 0.55%. The specimen sequenced was naive CD4+ T cells sorted from blood. Subset: CD45RA+ positively selected. These receptors were taken from a man aged 25 to 40 in good health.

The table lists this clone with a count of one. The rearrangement links TRBV5-1 to TRBJ2-1; D possibly corresponds to TRBD1 (5 bases). This CDR3 is 15 amino acids long. V was cut by 1 base and J by 1 base, with 9 bases left in between. Germline CDR1 reads SGHRS; CDR2 reads YFSETQ. This CDR3 reads CASSLMQGSYNEQFF. The CDR3 DNA sequence: TGCGCCAGCAGCTTGATGCAGGGATCCTACAATGAGCAGTTCTTC. Based on the CDR3 plus reference TRBV5-1 and TRBJ2-1, the full variable domain is KAGVTQTPRYLIKTRGQQVTLSCSPISGHRSVSWYQQTPGQGLQFLFEYFSETQRNKGNFPGRFSGRQFSNSRSEMNVSTLELGDSALYLCASSLMQGSYNEQFFGPGTRLTVL.

J is TRBJ1-3 and V is TRBV28, with 7 bases identical to TRBD1. CDR3 size: 15 residues. With V trimmed by 6 bases and J by 1 base, 6 bases remained unmatched. CDR1 is MDHEN and CDR2 is SYDVKM in the germline V gene. The CDR3 region is CASRYSGQSGNTIYF. The CDR3 region has the DNA TGTGCCAGCAGGTACTCGGGACAGTCTGGAAACACCATATATTTT. The whole variable domain, remainder taken from reference TRBV28 and TRBJ1-3, is DVKVTQSSRYLVKRTGEKVFLECVQDMDHENMFWYRQDPGLGLRLIYFSYDVKMKEKGDIPEGYSVSREKKERFSLILESASTNQTSMYLCASRYSGQSGNTIYFGEGSWLTVV.

The chain joins TRBV30 to TRBJ2-5; no definite D call. V shed 2 bases and J shed 1 base, with 8 bases lying between them. Germline loops: CDR1 GTSNPN, CDR2 SVGIG (reference sequence). The CDR3 runs to 13 residues. The CDR3 spells CAWSHSLQETQYF. DNA for the CDR3: TGTGCCTGGAGTCACAGCCTCCAAGAGACCCAGTACTTC.

The rearrangement links TRBV5-1 to TRBJ1-3; D remains unclear. The V end lost 0 bases, the J end lost 2 bases, and 9 bases lay between the germline ends. CDR1 is SGHRS and CDR2 is YFSETQ in the germline V gene. This CDR3 is 15 amino acids long. Here the CDR3 reads CASSLGDSTGNTIYF. The CDR3 region has the DNA TGCGCCAGCAGCTTGGGTGACTCAACTGGAAACACCATATATTTT.

The chain employs TRBV2 and TRBJ2-7; D is ambiguous. The germline CDR1 and CDR2 sequences are SNHLY and FYNNEI. The V end lost 7 bases, the J end lost 0 bases, and 10 bases lay between the germline ends. CDR3 size: 13 residues. In DNA form, the CDR3 reads TGTGCCAGCAAACATGACCCCTCCTACGAGCAGTACTTC. Amino acid sequence: CASKHDPSYEQYF.

The chain joins TRBV28 to TRBJ1-5; D remains unclear. CDR3 length: 13 amino acids. Per germline, CDR1 MDHEN and CDR2 SYDVKM. Trimming stripped 5 bases from V and 4 bases from J, with 9 bases between. CDR3 sequence reads: CASSPPGNQPQHF. Here the CDR3 DNA reads TGTGCCAGCAGTCCCCCCGGGAATCAGCCCCAGCATTTT.

This rearrangement joins TRBV18 to TRBJ2-7, with 8 positions matching TRBD1. The CDR3 contains 15 residues. Trimming took 8 bases from V and 2 from J; bases not matched to a gene: 11. The germline CDR1 and CDR2 sequences are KGHSH and LQKENI. The CDR3 region is CASTPNQGAAYEQYF. The CDR3 DNA sequence: TGTGCCAGCACTCCCAACCAGGGGGCCGCCTACGAGCAGTACTTC.

The chain couples TRBV4-1 to TRBJ2-3; possible D gene TRBD2, 5 bases. Trimming shortened V by 5 bases and J by 2 bases, and 11 bases separated the two germline ends. The CDR3 is 14 amino acids. Per the germline V gene, CDR1 is MGHRA and CDR2 is YSYEKL. The CDR3, as DNA: TGCGCCAGCAGCAGCCGGGAACTCACAGATACGCAGTATTTT. Translated: CASSSRELTDTQYF.

In this sample, this clone turned up once. This CDR3 is CATSQLAGGLDEQFF. In nucleotides, the CDR3 is TGTGCCACCAGCCAACTAGCGGGAGGGCTCGATGAGCAGTTCTTC. This sequence joins TRBV15 and TRBJ2-1; TRBD2 matches 13 bases. The V and J ends lost 5 bases and 8 bases, in that order; junction bases with no gene match: 6. Germline loops: CDR1 LNHNV, CDR2 YYDKDF (reference sequence). This CDR3 is 15 amino acids long.

As to this clone: Other nucleotide sequences in the sample specify the same CDR3. The chain uses TRBV7-2 and TRBJ1-1; no reliable D call. In germline, CDR1 is SGHTA, CDR2 FQGNSA. The CDR3 length is 14 residues. V lost 1 base and J 1 base, leaving 7 bases between the germline ends. The CDR3 bases are TGTGCCAGCAGCTTAGTCGCCGGGAACACTGAAGCTTTCTTT. This codes for CASSLVAGNTEAFF.

The chain combines TRBV5-1 with TRBJ1-2; 9 bases match TRBD1. Germline-derived CDR1 and CDR2 are SGHRS and YFSETQ. The CDR3 totals 16 residues. The trim removed 0 bases at V and 7 bases at J, leaving 10 bases unmatched. This CDR3 is CASSLAPGQGRRGYTF. Here the CDR3 DNA reads TGCGCCAGCAGCTTGGCTCCGGGACAGGGAAGGCGTGGCTACACCTTC.

The rearrangement uses TRBV11-2 and TRBJ2-2; 11 bases agree with TRBD2. The length of the CDR3 is 16 residues. V shed 5 bases, J shed 0 bases, and the junction held 2 bases outside the gene matches. Germline V gives CDR1 SGHAT, CDR2 FQNNGV. This chain's CDR3 is CASSKTSGANTGELFF. CDR3 coding DNA: TGTGCCAGCAGCAAGACTAGCGGGGCGAACACCGGGGAGCTGTTTTTT.

The chain carries TRBV7-6 and TRBJ2-1; 11 nucleotides align to TRBD2. V was clipped by 1 base and J by 8 bases; unmatched bases: 7. CDR3 size: 16 residues. CDR1 is SGHVS, CDR2 FNYEAQ, per germline. CDR3 nucleotides: TGTGCCAGCAGCTTAGATGGTAGCGGGAGGGGTTATGAGCAGTTCTTC. This encodes CASSLDGSGRGYEQFF.

This rearrangement joins TRBV2 to TRBJ1-1; D is unresolved. CDR1 is SNHLY and CDR2 is FYNNEI in the germline V gene. The CDR3 runs 11 residues. V was cut by 10 bases and J by 6 bases, with 12 bases left in between. The CDR3 DNA is TGTGCCACCCAAGATGTCTCTGAAGCTTTCTTT. Amino acid sequence: CATQDVSEAFF.

The CDR3 region has the DNA TGTGCCAGCAGCTTAGTACTGGGAGGGGGAAATCAGCCCCAGCATTTT. This gives the protein CASSLVLGGGNQPQHF. The J gene is TRBJ1-5, the V gene TRBV7-2; D is perhaps TRBD1 (6 bases). This CDR3 region has 16 residues. Deletions cut 1 base from V and 4 bases from J, with 14 bases between. CDR1 is SGHTA, CDR2 FQGNSA, per germline.

This clone was counted a single time. CDR3 in amino acids: CASRTALAASLPGQFF. CDR3 sequence (DNA): TGTGCCAGCAGGACTGCTCTAGCGGCAAGTCTCCCCGGTCAGTTCTTC. The rearrangement joins TRBV2 to TRBJ2-1; 7 bases agree with TRBD2. Looked up from germline, CDR1 is SNHLY and CDR2 is FYNNEI. The length of the CDR3 is 16 residues. Unmatched junction bases numbered 21, after V lost 6 bases and J lost 13 bases.

V gene TRBV14 combines with J gene TRBJ1-1, with D tentatively TRBD1 (6 bases). Germline CDR1 and CDR2: SGHDN and FVKESK. The CDR3 is made up of 13 amino acids. Trimming removed 8 bases from V and 0 bases from J, with 10 bases in between. This CDR3 is CASGGHLNTEAFF. DNA for the CDR3: TGTGCCAGCGGGGGGCATCTGAACACTGAAGCTTTCTTT. The full variable domain, completed using reference TRBV14 and TRBJ1-1, is EAGVTQFPSHSVIEKGQTVTLRCDPISGHDNLYWYRRVMGKEIKFLLHFVKESKQDESGMPNNRFLAERTGGTYSTLKVQPAELEDSGVYFCASGGHLNTEAFFGQGTRLTVV.

CDR3 DNA: TGTGCCAGTAACCGTCATGTGGGAGATTCCTACAATGAGCAGTTCTTC. Translating gives CASNRHVGDSYNEQFF. The chain has TRBV19 and TRBJ2-1, with D perhaps matching TRBD2 (5 bases). V was pared by 7 bases and J by 1 base, with 17 bases between. The germline CDR1 and CDR2 sequences are LNHDA and SQIVND (reference sequence). The CDR3 contains 16 residues.

DNA for the CDR3: TGTGCCAGCAGCACTAGAGGCGCGAACACCGGGGAGCTGTTTTTT. It encodes CASSTRGANTGELFF. The chain employs TRBV9 and TRBJ2-2, with D possibly being TRBD2 (5 bases). CDR3 length equals 15 residues. Trimming left V 4 bases short and J 0 bases short, with 10 bases between. CDR1 is SGDLS and CDR2 is YYNGEE in the germline V gene.

The chain joins TRBV7-6 to TRBJ2-7; 8 nucleotides agree with TRBD2. Germline CDR1 reads SGHVS; CDR2 reads FNYEAQ. Trimming took 5 bases from V and 3 from J; bases not matched to a gene: 18. The CDR3 consists of 18 residues. The CDR3: CASSPRGGSGTIVYEQYF. The CDR3, as DNA: TGTGCCAGCAGCCCCAGAGGAGGTAGCGGGACGATTGTCTACGAGCAGTACTTC.

This chain joins TRBV2 and TRBJ2-1; 9 nucleotides line up with TRBD2. The CDR3 runs to 12 residues. After removal of 6 bases from V and 8 bases from J, the junction contained 2 bases not matched to a gene. Germline loops: CDR1 SNHLY, CDR2 FYNNEI. The CDR3 protein is CASRIAGDEQFF. CDR3 coding DNA: TGTGCCAGCAGAATAGCGGGAGATGAGCAGTTCTTC.

The chain couples TRBV21-1 to TRBJ2-7; the table assigns TRBD2, which was not confirmed against the DNA. TRBV21-1 is a pseudogene. The CDR3 is made up of 15 amino acids. CDR3 nucleotide sequence: TGTGCCAGCAGCCCCGACTCAAAGGTCGACTACGAGCAGTACTTC. Translating gives CASSPDSKVDYEQYF.

The gene calls are TRBV5-1 and TRBJ2-7; either TRBD1 or TRBD2 may supply D (5 bases each). Germline V gene data show CDR1 as SGHRS and CDR2 as YFSETQ. The CDR3 totals 15 residues. Trimming stripped 0 bases from V and 1 base from J, with 11 bases between. As DNA, the CDR3 is TGCGCCAGCAGCTTGGACGGGGCGGATTCCTACGAGCAGTACTTC. It yields the protein CASSLDGADSYEQYF.

The J gene is TRBJ1-5, the V gene TRBV19; a weak D match, TRBD1 (5 bases). This CDR3 is 16 amino acids long. Trimming left V 2 bases short and J 5 bases short, with 16 bases between. Germline-derived CDR1 and CDR2 are LNHDA and SQIVND (reference sequence). Here the CDR3 DNA reads TGTGCCAGTAGTATACCCGCCGGCCTGGGGGATCAGCCCCAGCATTTT. Translating gives CASSIPAGLGDQPQHF.

Details on this clone: Other DNA sequences from this sample encode an identical CDR3 as well. The chain recombines TRBV10-3 with TRBJ2-3; D remains unclear. V lost 5 bases to trimming and J lost 0 bases, with 3 bases between them. The CDR3 has 12 residues. Germline CDR1 reads ENHRY; CDR2 reads SYGVKD. Here the CDR3 reads CAISPSTDTQYF. The CDR3 region has the DNA TGTGCCATCAGTCCTAGCACAGATACGCAGTATTTT.

The V and J genes are TRBV7-2 and TRBJ1-5; D gene unclear. The CDR3 spans 14 residues. V gave up 3 bases and J gave up 5 bases, with 11 bases separating them. CDR1 is SGHTA and CDR2 is FQGNSA in the germline V gene. The CDR3 reads CASSFGPSDQPQHF. CDR3 nucleotide sequence: TGTGCCAGCAGCTTTGGTCCCAGCGATCAGCCCCAGCATTTT.